The 25 T cell receptor beta chains given below trace back to one sample, sequenced in a study of beta chain features in type 1 diabetes. Study-level results: Moderate but significant shortening of TCRB CDR3s was recorded in all four CD4+ subsets from Type 1 diabetes patients.

cDNA synthesis used the whole RNA isolate, giving expressed TCRB sequences. Assay: immunoSEQ multiplex PCR; the TCRdb copy retains only in-frame clones and omits some. The sample includes hundreds of thousands of clones, roughly 9% seen only once; the top ten take approximately 1%. These TCRs' antigens remain unknown. The specimen was central memory CD4+ T cells from blood. Receptors originate from a man aged 25-45 years with type 1 diabetes.

The gene calls are TRBV10-2 and TRBJ2-3; D ambiguous. The CDR3 runs 16 residues. Trimming cost V 4 bases and J 0 bases, with 14 bases left between them. Looked up from germline, CDR1 is WSHSY and CDR2 is SAAADI. In DNA, the CDR3 is TGCGCCAGCAGTGGGATAGGAGCTGCCAGCACAGATACGCAGTATTTT. Its translation is CASSGIGAASTDTQYF.

This clone was seen more than once but under ten times. The chain combines TRBV6-1 with TRBJ2-4; the D is unclear. CDR3 size: 14 residues. Germline CDR1 is MNHNS and CDR2 is SASEGT. Between the trimmed V and J ends, which lost 7 bases and 0 bases, there was a span of 10 bases. In nucleotides, the CDR3 is TGTGCCAGCATTCAGAATCCAGCCAAAAACATTCAGTACTTC. It is translated as CASIQNPAKNIQYF.

The chain joins TRBV2 to TRBJ2-7, with TRBD2 as a possible D gene (5 bases). Trimming stripped 8 bases from V and 1 base from J, with 18 bases between. The CDR3 has 15 residues. Germline V lookup: CDR1 SNHLY, CDR2 FYNNEI. DNA of the CDR3: TGTGCCAGCGCGGGTTCACAGACCGTTTCCTACGAGCAGTACTTC. This translates into CASAGSQTVSYEQYF.

In DNA form, the CDR3 reads TGCAGTTACCGCCACGACCATGGCTACACCTTC. It encodes CSYRHDHGYTF. The chain carries TRBV20-1 and TRBJ1-2, with D uncertain. Per germline, CDR1 DFQATT and CDR2 SNEGSKA (reference sequence). The CDR3 is made up of 11 amino acids. The V gene lost 8 bases and the J gene lost 6 bases, with 13 bases spanning the gap.

The V gene is TRBV27, the J gene TRBJ2-7; D unclear. Germline loops: CDR1 MNHEY, CDR2 SMNVEV (reference sequence). V lost 0 bases to trimming and J lost 4 bases, with 13 bases between them. CDR3 length: 15 amino acids. The CDR3 reads CASSLSARIWYEQYF. Here the CDR3 DNA reads TGTGCCAGCAGTTTATCTGCCAGGATCTGGTACGAGCAGTACTTC.

The rearrangement joins TRBV4-3 to TRBJ1-2; a weak D match, TRBD1 (5 bases). CDR1 and CDR2 (germline): LGHNA, YSLEER. V lost 4 bases and J lost 7, with 13 bases in between. This CDR3 contains 13 residues. The CDR3 nucleotides read TGCGCCAGCAGCCTCACGGGGGGTTTTGGCTACACCTTC. Protein product: CASSLTGGFGYTF.

This chain uses TRBV6-1 with TRBJ2-1, with D uncertain. Trimming removed 6 bases at V and 8 bases at J, with 14 bases between. CDR1 is MNHNS, CDR2 SASEGT, per germline. The CDR3 runs to 13 residues. DNA of the CDR3: TGTGCCAGCAGAGCGCCAATCGTGGATGAGCAGTTCTTC. Its translation: CASRAPIVDEQFF.

The chain is built from TRBV2 and TRBJ1-2; D is possibly TRBD1 (5 bases). From germline, CDR1 is SNHLY and CDR2 FYNNEI. The V and J ends lost 3 bases and 1 base respectively, with 6 bases between them. The length of the CDR3 is 13 residues. This CDR3 reads CASSDQGNYGYTF. The CDR3 region has the DNA TGTGCCAGCAGTGACCAGGGTAACTATGGCTACACCTTC.

This clone was seen a handful of times. The V and J genes are TRBV5-6 and TRBJ1-1; D is uncertain. The germline CDR1 and CDR2 sequences are SGHDT and YYEEEE. CDR3 length: 14 amino acids. The V and J ends lost 0 bases and 9 bases respectively, with 15 bases between them. In nucleotides, the CDR3 is TGTGCCAGCAGCTTGGAGGTAGCATCCCTCCAAGCTTTCTTT. Protein product: CASSLEVASLQAFF.

As concerns this clone: At one of its ends the junction is not consistent with the germline gene, which may arise from a read error. The rearrangement links TRBV28 to TRBJ2-7; perhaps TRBD2 as D (7 bases). The germline V gene has CDR1 MDHEN and CDR2 SYDVKM. The CDR3 covers 15 residues. The CDR3 is CATSLEGGPTREQYF. In DNA form, the CDR3 reads TGTGCCACCAGTTTAGAGGGGGGGCCGACAAGGGAGCAGTACTTC.

The chain joins TRBV15 to TRBJ2-6, with D unresolved. This CDR3 has 13 amino acids. The germline gives CDR1 LNHNV, CDR2 YYDKDF (reference sequence). The CDR3 here is CPHSSTGANVLTF. CDR3 coding DNA: TGTCCCCACTCTTCAACTGGGGCCAACGTCCTGACTTTC.

This clone was detected only a few times. This chain links TRBV7-8 with TRBJ2-5; 8 bases map to TRBD1. Unmatched junction bases numbered 8, after V lost 5 bases and J lost 6 bases. Germline CDR1 is SGHVS and CDR2 is FQNEAQ. The CDR3 consists of 14 residues. DNA for the CDR3: TGTGCCAGCAGCCTAGACAGGGGAGTCCAGACCCAGTACTTC. Translation gives CASSLDRGVQTQYF.

The rearrangement links TRBV29-1 to TRBJ1-2; D is unresolved. The germline CDR1 and CDR2 sequences are SQVTM and ANQGSEA. CDR3 length equals 12 residues. Trimming removed 7 bases at V and 0 bases at J, with 9 bases between. CDR3 DNA: TGCAGCGGGGCAGACACTAACTATGGCTACACCTTC. Encoded protein: CSGADTNYGYTF.

This chain connects TRBV5-4 to TRBJ2-2; 7 bases map to TRBD1. This CDR3 region has 16 residues. The V gene's germline CDR1 is SGHNT and CDR2 YYREEE (reference sequence). Germline trimming cut 0 bases from V and 2 bases from J; bases unmatched to any gene: 4. The CDR3 nucleotides are TGTGCCAGCAGCTTGGTAGGGGGCGCAAACACCGGGGAGCTGTTTTTT. This codes for CASSLVGGANTGELFF.

Details on this clone: Other DNA sequences of this sample code for an identical CDR3. This CDR3 reads CASSGDSYEQYF. Here the CDR3 DNA reads TGTGCCAGCAGCGGGGACTCCTACGAGCAGTACTTC. V and J are TRBV7-9 and TRBJ2-7, with D unresolved. Trimming shortened V by 5 bases and J by 0 bases, and 5 bases separated the two germline ends. The CDR3 spans 12 residues. Germline CDR1 and CDR2: SEHNR and FQNEAQ (reference sequence). The full variable domain, with the rest looked up from reference TRBV7-9 and TRBJ2-7, is DTGVSQNPRHKITKRGQNVTFRCDPISEHNRLYWYRQTLGQGPEFLTYFQNEAQLEKSRLLSDRFSAERPKGSFSTLEIQRTEQGDSAMYLCASSGDSYEQYFGPGTRLTVT.

In its sample, this clone was seen a few times. The chain is built from TRBV29-1 and TRBJ1-2; 9 bases are a match to TRBD1. V was clipped by 4 bases and J by 5 bases; unmatched bases: 8. The CDR3 is made up of 14 amino acids. Germline V lookup: CDR1 SQVTM, CDR2 ANQGSEA. The CDR3 region is CSVALGQGDYGYTF. CDR3 bases: TGCAGCGTTGCTTTGGGACAGGGTGATTATGGCTACACCTTC.

This clone has just a few counts. The same CDR3 arises from other DNA sequences in this sample as well. The genes are TRBV5-1 and TRBJ2-3; D is unresolved. Trimming removed 4 bases at V and 0 bases at J, with 9 bases between. CDR1 is SGHRS, CDR2 YFSETQ, per germline. This CDR3 region has 14 residues. CDR3 DNA sequence: TGCGCCAGCAGCCTGGAGCCTAGCACAGATACGCAGTATTTT. Amino acid sequence: CASSLEPSTDTQYF.

This clone was detected only a few times. The V and J genes are TRBV28 and TRBJ2-2, with D perhaps TRBD1 or TRBD2 (5 bases each). Per germline, CDR1 MDHEN and CDR2 SYDVKM. The CDR3 loop spans 15 amino acids. Between the trimmed V and J ends, which lost 6 bases and 5 bases, there was a span of 16 bases. Here the CDR3 DNA reads TGTGCCAGCAGCGCACTAGGGGACGGAACCGGGGAGCTGTTTTTT. Amino acids: CASSALGDGTGELFF.

This clone was counted only a few times. A read error may produce the germline difference seen at one junction end. The rearrangement links TRBV7-9 to TRBJ2-7, with 7 bases lining up with TRBD1. The CDR3 totals 12 residues. The germline V gene has CDR1 SEHNR and CDR2 FQNEAQ (reference sequence). CDR3 in DNA: TGTGCCAGCAGCTTAATCCTAGGGACAGCGTCCTTC. Translated, it gives CASSLILGTASF.

The chain couples TRBV2 to TRBJ1-4, with TRBD1 matching over 8 bases. Trimming at V came to 6 bases and at J to 7 bases, leaving 7 bases not matched to a gene. The CDR3 is 14 residues long. Germline CDR1 is SNHLY and CDR2 is FYNNEI. CDR3 in amino acids: CASSPGGAGEKLFF. The CDR3 DNA reads TGTGCCAGCAGCCCAGGGGGCGCCGGTGAAAAACTGTTTTTT.

This chain uses TRBV9 with TRBJ2-3, with 12 positions matching TRBD2. The CDR3 has 16 residues. Germline trimming cut 4 bases from V and 4 bases from J; bases unmatched to any gene: 7. CDR1 and CDR2 from the germline V gene are SGDLS and YYNGEE. Here the CDR3 reads CASSPLAGGPSDTQYF. Here the CDR3 DNA reads TGTGCCAGCAGCCCGCTAGCGGGGGGGCCATCAGATACGCAGTATTTT.

This clone was counted only a few times. This chain joins TRBV2 and TRBJ2-7; 10 nucleotides align to TRBD2. V shed 5 bases and J 4 bases; nucleotides not matched to a gene: 8. Germline V gene sequence: CDR1 SNHLY, CDR2 FYNNEI. The CDR3 loop spans 15 amino acids. The CDR3 loop reads CASSLQRGGQYEQYF. In DNA form, the CDR3 reads TGTGCCAGCAGTCTTCAGCGGGGGGGCCAGTACGAGCAGTACTTC.

The chain joins TRBV6-1 to TRBJ1-1, with D possibly matching TRBD1 (6 bases). CDR3 length: 13 amino acids. Germline V gives CDR1 MNHNS, CDR2 SASEGT. Deletions cut 10 bases from V and 0 bases from J, with 12 bases between. The CDR3 reads CATGGHMNTEAFF. Written as DNA, the CDR3 is TGTGCCACCGGGGGACATATGAACACTGAAGCTTTCTTT.

V usage is TRBV5-1 and J usage is TRBJ1-4; a possible D gene is TRBD1 (6 bases). Germline V gene lookup returns CDR1 SGHRS and CDR2 YFSETQ. CDR3 length: 16 residues. Trimming removed 4 bases at V and 0 bases at J, with 13 bases between. The CDR3 reads CASSTGQVTTNEKLFF. In DNA, the CDR3 is TGCGCCAGCAGCACGGGACAAGTTACAACTAATGAAAAACTGTTTTTT.

The chain uses TRBV29-1 and TRBJ1-2; 7 bases agree with TRBD1. The length of the CDR3 is 14 residues. Trimming removed 6 bases from V and 4 bases from J; junction bases left unmatched: 11. Germline lookup yields CDR1 SQVTM and CDR2 ANQGSEA. DNA of the CDR3: TGCAGCGTCATCTTGACAGGGCGCGCCTATGGCTACACCTTC. This sequence encodes CSVILTGRAYGYTF.